The subject of this entry is one T cell receptor beta chain. Its antigen is not yet known. No base quality values were provided; no much bigger clone lies one nucleotide off. Genomic DNA was isolated using the Qiagen DNeasy kit from unsorted PBMCs as well as from negatively selected CD4+ and CD8+ fractions. TCR beta CDR3 regions were amplified by immunoSEQ multiplex PCR using primers annealing to V and J segments. A synthetic immune receptor repertoire was used to minimize amplification bias, and remaining bias was computationally removed after sequencing. The study's processing was this. Repertoire diversity was quantified as the Shannon entropy index using custom Python scripts. Unsorted, CD4+ and CD8+ repertoires were examined separately, except in combined analyses, for which CD4+ and CD8+ sequences were merged in silico. Sourced from immuneACCESS, this table was stored by TCRdb with only in-frame sequences that have V and J called. A share of the clones is absent; for the studies checked, an unresolved V gene accounts for under half, and the remainder has no known explanation. For V, J and clone size, that table is used; D and trimming come from the DNA. Counted in this sample were 20,000 to 25,000 clones; about 90% of them appeared once. The leading ten clones occupy roughly 0.58% of the sample.

Read against the paper, the sample's time point label means: newly diagnosed, previously untreated cHL patient sample. A Miltenyi CD4+ T cell isolation kit was used for magnetic negative selection to purify CD4+ T cells from thawed PBMCs. PBMCs from patients with newly diagnosed, previously untreated classical Hodgkin lymphoma were sequenced as a comparison group for the relapsed/refractory trial patients. After peripheral blood was drawn into 8 mL Vacutainer Cell Preparation Tubes, PBMCs were isolated by centrifugation and then cryopreserved. Purified CD4+ and CD8+ fractions were prepared only for cases in which an additional PBMC sample was available. Magnetically labelled cells were depleted on LS columns in a quadroMACS separator, and the flow-through was collected as the purified fraction. The CDR3 starts with the cysteine, ends with the phenylalanine, and has 15 residues. The entry retains the CDR3 DNA only, 45 bases that are in frame from base 1. The germline V gene supplies CDR1 MGHDK and CDR2 SYGVNS. V sheds 7 bases and J sheds 0 bases, leaving 12 bases between their ends.

The data originate from a study of PD-1 blockade in classical Hodgkin lymphoma (dated by TCRdb to the early 2020s). With respect to the entire study: The study used TCR beta sequencing and CyTOF to define a peripheral blood immune signature of response to PD-1 blockade in classical Hodgkin lymphoma.

General findings and caveats noted by the study authors: Baseline TCR diversity was reported to be lower in newly diagnosed patients than in healthy donors, and even lower in relapsed/refractory patients. The study was restricted to a single clinical trial cohort, and the causes of repertoire differences, possibly disease activity or prior therapy, were left undefined.

The sequence was obtained from a human donor with classical Hodgkin lymphoma. The sample was CD4+ T cells from blood. The V and J genes are TRBV25-1 and TRBJ1-4; the D gene lacks a confident call. The DNA sequence is given as TGTGCCAGCACCGCACGACACGCAACTAATGAAAAACTGTTTTTT. It codes for CASTARHATNEKLFF.